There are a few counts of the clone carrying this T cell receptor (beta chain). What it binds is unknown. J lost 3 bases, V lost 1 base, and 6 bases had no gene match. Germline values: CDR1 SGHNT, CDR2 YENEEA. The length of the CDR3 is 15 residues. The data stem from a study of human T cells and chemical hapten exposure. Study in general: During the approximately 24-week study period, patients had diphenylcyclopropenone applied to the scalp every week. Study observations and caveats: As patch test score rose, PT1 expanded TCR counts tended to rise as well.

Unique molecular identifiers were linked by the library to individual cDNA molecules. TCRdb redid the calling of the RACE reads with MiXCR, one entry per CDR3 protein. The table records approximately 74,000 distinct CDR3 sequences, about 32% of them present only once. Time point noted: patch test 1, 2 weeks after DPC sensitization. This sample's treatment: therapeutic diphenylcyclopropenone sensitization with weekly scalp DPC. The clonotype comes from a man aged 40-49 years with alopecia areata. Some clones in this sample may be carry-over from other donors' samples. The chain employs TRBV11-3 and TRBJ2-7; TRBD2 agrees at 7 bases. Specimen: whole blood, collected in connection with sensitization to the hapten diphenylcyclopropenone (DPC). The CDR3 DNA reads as TGTGCCAGCAGCTTAGGCACTAGCGAGTTCTACGAGCAGTACTTC. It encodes CASSLGTSEFYEQYF.